This T cell receptor beta chain came from a study of blood T cell repertoires in COVID-19. Profiled with immunoSEQ multiplex PCR; TCRdb holds only in-frame clones, not every one. Of more than 250,000 clones in the sample, nearly 90% were seen once. This study enrolled people aged 18 to 89 from 24 US geographic areas. The V gene lost 4 bases and the J gene lost 7 bases, with 17 bases spanning the gap. The CDR3 consists of 15 residues. CDR1 is WSHSY and CDR2 is SAAADI in the germline V gene. This TCR was recovered from a woman aged 18-35 years with acute COVID-19. The chain employs TRBV10-2 and TRBJ1-3; possible D gene TRBD1, 6 bases. The source material was PBMCs or T cells enriched from blood (not recorded which). CDR3 in amino acids: CASSGPDRGLNTIYF. The CDR3, as DNA: TGCGCCAGCAGTGGTCCGGACAGAGGCTTGAACACCATATATTTT.